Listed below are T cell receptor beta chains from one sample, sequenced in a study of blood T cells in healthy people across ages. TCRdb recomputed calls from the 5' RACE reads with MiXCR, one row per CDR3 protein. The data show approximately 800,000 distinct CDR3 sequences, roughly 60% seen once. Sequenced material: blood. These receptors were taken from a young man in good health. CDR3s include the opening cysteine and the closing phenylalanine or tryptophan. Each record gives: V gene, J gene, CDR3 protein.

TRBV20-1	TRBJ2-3	CSARDPGSTDTQYF
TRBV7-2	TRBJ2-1	CASSEDLAQSSYNEQFF
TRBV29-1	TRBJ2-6	CSVELNSTAGANVLTF
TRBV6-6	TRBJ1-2	CVSSPQVDVYGYTF
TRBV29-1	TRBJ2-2	CSVWLANTGELFF
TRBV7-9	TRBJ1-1	CASSLRDLNTEAFF
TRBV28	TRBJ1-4	CASIGQTNEKLFF
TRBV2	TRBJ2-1	CASTVKNEQFF
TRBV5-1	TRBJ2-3	CASSTNGGSYTDTQYF
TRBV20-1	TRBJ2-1	CSAAEISYNEQFF
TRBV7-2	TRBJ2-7	CASTRAGVIYEQYF
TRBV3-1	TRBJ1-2	CASSPVTERPIDYYGYTF
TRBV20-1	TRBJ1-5	CSAIMGQYNQPQHF
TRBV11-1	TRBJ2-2	CASSLSSGRAAGELFF
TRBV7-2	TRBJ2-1	CASSLAGTSSAEQFF
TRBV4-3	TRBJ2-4	CASSQASGARQQYF
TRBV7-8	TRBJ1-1	CASRLELNTEAFF
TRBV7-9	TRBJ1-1	CASSLVPGQAFF
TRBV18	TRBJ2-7	CASSPRTGVNEQYF
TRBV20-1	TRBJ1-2	CSASWGDGYTF
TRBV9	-	CASSVAPLLWTASSYNEQYF
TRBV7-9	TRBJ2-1	CASSLYMTGSGNNEQFF
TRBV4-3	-	CVSSQGTSGRETQYF
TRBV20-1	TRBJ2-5	CSASDMIWTQYF
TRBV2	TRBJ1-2	CASIPDRGIAVRGYTF
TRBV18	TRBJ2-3	CASSPGLAGDTDTQYF
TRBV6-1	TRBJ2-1	CASSPPGLNYNEQFF
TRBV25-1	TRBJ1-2	CASIREGTVTF
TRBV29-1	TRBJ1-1	CSVTPNTEAFF
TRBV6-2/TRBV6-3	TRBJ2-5	CASSSLAGVIQETQYF
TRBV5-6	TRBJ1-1	CASSLFAEAFF
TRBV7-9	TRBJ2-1	CASSLPDEQFF
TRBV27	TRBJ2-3	CASSLSPISRKLGTDTQYF